The 32 T cell receptor beta chains presented below share a single source sample, sequenced in a study of T-cell reconstitution after alpha-beta-depleted transplantation in children. During its preparation, the TCRbeta library received unique molecular identifiers. Each CDR3 protein gets one entry after TCRdb re-called the PCR reads with MiXCR. The sample contains about 980,000 distinct CDR3 sequences, about 29% of which appear only once. The sample consisted of PBMCs, mostly from graft donor cells, taken 360 days after TCRalphabeta/CD19-depleted stem cell transplant. The origin of the receptors is a boy in the first two years of life who had a stem cell transplant for SCID, so the T cells may come from the graft donor.

J is TRBJ1-2 and V is TRBV20-1; TRBD1 is a possible D gene (6 bases). This CDR3 is built from 15 residues. Deletions cut 1 base from V and 8 bases from J, with 20 bases between. Germline V gives CDR1 DFQATT, CDR2 SNEGSKA (reference sequence). CDR3 sequence (DNA): TGCAGTGCTAGAGCGGTCGGCTTAACGGGGGCAGGCTACACCTTC. This sequence encodes CSARAVGLTGAGYTF.

This clonotype has more than one count but fewer than ten. The chain recombines TRBV27 with TRBJ1-5; D gene uncertain. The germline V and J ends were trimmed by 0 bases and 7 bases, with 16 bases remaining between them. Germline V gene lookup returns CDR1 MNHEY and CDR2 SMNVEV (reference sequence). The CDR3 loop spans 16 amino acids. As DNA, the CDR3 is TGTGCCAGCAGTTTATCCCGGGTCTCTGGGGAGCAGCCCCAGCATTTT. It codes for CASSLSRVSGEQPQHF.

The chain links TRBV6-6 to TRBJ2-1; no reliable D call. V gave up 2 bases and J gave up 6 bases, with 5 bases separating them. This CDR3 comprises 12 residues. Germline V gene data show CDR1 as MNHNY and CDR2 as SVGAGI (reference sequence). The CDR3 here is CASSYESNEQFF. DNA for the CDR3: TGTGCCAGCAGTTACGAATCCAATGAGCAGTTCTTC.

J is TRBJ2-1 and V is TRBV7-2; no definite D call. V dropped 2 bases and J dropped 0 bases, with 14 bases sitting between them. Looked up from germline, CDR1 is SGHTA and CDR2 is FQGNSA. This CDR3 is 17 amino acids long. This CDR3 reads CASSLSPGLSSYNEQFF. The CDR3 DNA follows: TGTGCCAGCAGCTTAAGTCCAGGCCTGAGCTCCTACAATGAGCAGTTCTTC.

V is TRBV6-2 or TRBV6-3 and J is TRBJ2-1, with D perhaps matching TRBD2 (5 bases). Germline V gene lookup returns CDR1 MNHEY and CDR2 SVGEGT. The CDR3 consists of 13 residues. V lost 10 bases, J lost 0 bases, and 10 bases lay in between. CDR3 DNA sequence: TGTGCCACCTCAGCGGACTCCTACAATGAGCAGTTCTTC. It codes for CATSADSYNEQFF.

The chain carries TRBV6-5 and TRBJ1-4, with D perhaps TRBD1 (6 bases). Germline loops: CDR1 MNHEY, CDR2 SVGAGI. Trimming left V 2 bases short and J 8 bases short, with 12 bases between. The CDR3 has 14 residues. CDR3 sequence (DNA): TGTGCCAGCAGTTACAGGGGGATGAAGGAAAAACTGTTTTTT. Amino acid sequence: CASSYRGMKEKLFF.

The J gene is TRBJ2-2, the V gene TRBV5-1; D is uncertain. V lost 0 bases and J lost 0, with 6 bases in between. The CDR3 is made up of 15 amino acids. Germline CDR1 SGHRS, CDR2 YFSETQ. This chain's CDR3 is CASSLDSANTGELFF. The CDR3 DNA reads as TGCGCCAGCAGCTTGGACAGCGCGAACACCGGGGAGCTGTTTTTT.

The chain couples TRBV7-9 to TRBJ2-7; 8 nucleotides match TRBD2. CDR3 size: 14 residues. Germline CDR1 is SEHNR and CDR2 is FQNEAQ (reference sequence). With 5 bases clipped from V and 3 bases from J, the junction kept 6 bases outside the gene matches. CDR3 bases: TGTGCCAGCAGCCCAGCGGGGGACGTCTACGAGCAGTACTTC. As protein: CASSPAGDVYEQYF.

The rearrangement links TRBV19 to TRBJ1-2, with 8 positions matching TRBD1. In germline, CDR1 is LNHDA, CDR2 SQIVND (reference sequence). The CDR3 spans 14 residues. The ends lost 3 bases at V and 4 bases at J; junction bases unmatched: 4. The chain's CDR3 is CASSMDRDTYGYTF. The CDR3 DNA follows: TGTGCCAGTAGTATGGACAGGGACACCTATGGCTACACCTTC.

V gene TRBV12-3 or TRBV12-4 combines with J gene TRBJ2-1, with D unresolved. The CDR3 consists of 12 residues. With 6 bases removed from V and 12 bases from J, the gap between germline ends came to 15 bases. In DNA, the CDR3 is TGTGCCAGCAGCCATCGCGTATACCCGCAGTTCTTC. Translating gives CASSHRVYPQFF.

This chain connects TRBV13 to TRBJ2-1; TRBD2 agrees at 9 bases. This CDR3 has 20 residues. The ends lost 5 bases at V and 7 bases at J; junction bases unmatched: 24. Germline V gene lookup returns CDR1 PRHDT and CDR2 FYEKMQ (reference sequence). CDR3 coding DNA: TGTGCCAGCAGCCCCCCTTATAGGGAGCGGGGGGTCCCCCTCGGGAATGAGCAGTTCTTC. Protein sequence: CASSPPYRERGVPLGNEQFF.

The CDR3 region is CASSHLPGQGFYEQYF. CDR3 coding DNA: TGCGCCAGCAGCCATTTACCGGGACAGGGATTCTACGAGCAGTACTTC. This sequence joins TRBV4-3 and TRBJ2-7, with 9 bases aligning to TRBD1. This CDR3 is built from 16 residues. Trimming removed 3 bases from V and 3 bases from J; junction bases left unmatched: 9. Looked up from germline, CDR1 is LGHNA and CDR2 is YSLEER.

There are many counts of this clonotype. This chain connects TRBV9 to TRBJ2-7; no clear D gene. From germline, CDR1 is SGDLS and CDR2 YYNGEE. V gave up 3 bases and J gave up 0 bases, with 4 bases separating them. This CDR3 has 12 amino acids. For the CDR3, the DNA is TGTGCCAGCAGCGCAAACTCCTACGAGCAGTACTTC. The encoded protein is CASSANSYEQYF.

This clonotype appeared a few times. The chain couples TRBV4-2 to TRBJ2-1, with 15 positions matching TRBD2. Germline values: CDR1 LGHNA, CDR2 YNFKEQ. Unmatched junction bases numbered 4, after V lost 1 base and J lost 3 bases. This CDR3 is built from 18 residues. CDR3: CASSQAGLAGGVYNEQFF. CDR3 in DNA: TGTGCCAGCAGCCAAGCGGGACTAGCGGGGGGTGTCTACAATGAGCAGTTCTTC.

A few counts support this clonotype. V gene TRBV28 combines with J gene TRBJ1-4; the D is unclear. The V and J ends lost 6 bases and 6 bases respectively, with 17 bases between them. This CDR3 has 15 residues. Germline CDR1 is MDHEN and CDR2 is SYDVKM. This CDR3 reads CASSYISVADEKLFF. The CDR3 DNA sequence: TGTGCCAGCAGCTATATCTCGGTGGCAGATGAAAAACTGTTTTTT.

This chain joins TRBV20-1 and TRBJ2-5; TRBD2 matches at 8 bases. The CDR3 has 15 amino acids. Trimming took 2 bases from V and 5 from J; bases not matched to a gene: 10. CDR1 and CDR2 from the germline V gene are DFQATT and SNEGSKA (reference sequence). CDR3 sequence (DNA): TGCAGTGCTAGACCAATAGCGGGGCGGTGGGAGACCCAGTACTTC. Protein sequence: CSARPIAGRWETQYF.

This clonotype has just a few counts. The V call is TRBV2, the J call TRBJ2-5; no clear D. CDR3 length: 15 amino acids. CDR1 and CDR2 from the germline V gene are SNHLY and FYNNEI. The V end lost 7 bases, the J end lost 7 bases, and 22 bases lay between the germline ends. The CDR3 DNA reads TGTGCCAGCACCGATAGGGCAGGAGATCCCGGGACCCAGTACTTC. Translating it yields CASTDRAGDPGTQYF.

In this sample, this clonotype turned up a few times. The chain couples TRBV5-1 to TRBJ1-1; D unresolved. Germline V gene data show CDR1 as SGHRS and CDR2 as YFSETQ. The V and J ends lost 0 bases and 0 bases respectively, with 9 bases between them. There are 15 residues in the CDR3. The CDR3 spells CASSLGRSMNTEAFF. DNA for the CDR3: TGCGCCAGCAGCTTGGGACGGTCGATGAACACTGAAGCTTTCTTT.

DNA for the CDR3: TGCGCCAGCAGCCAGGGGCAGGCTAGCTCCTACAATGAGCAGTTCTTC. Its translation is CASSQGQASSYNEQFF. This chain uses TRBV4-3 with TRBJ2-1; possible D gene TRBD1, 5 bases. There are 16 residues in the CDR3. The V end was cut by 3 bases, the J end by 0 bases, with 12 bases between. Germline-derived CDR1 and CDR2 are LGHNA and YSLEER.

This clonotype has a single count. This chain joins TRBV4-1 and TRBJ2-5; TRBD2 aligns across 9 bases. CDR1 is MGHRA and CDR2 is YSYEKL in the germline V gene. The CDR3 covers 18 residues. Losses at the gene ends were 4 bases for V and 7 bases for J; bases not matched to a gene: 19. This CDR3 is CASSPEGFPSGVRGTQYF. DNA of the CDR3: TGCGCCAGCAGCCCAGAGGGCTTCCCTAGCGGGGTTCGGGGGACCCAGTACTTC.

This chain links TRBV20-1 with TRBJ1-5; TRBD1 might be the D (5 bases). The CDR3 has 15 amino acids. V was shortened by 6 bases and J by 4 bases, with 19 bases between the two germline ends. Germline loops: CDR1 DFQATT, CDR2 SNEGSKA (reference sequence). The CDR3 sequence is CSAALKGVGNQPQHF. Written as DNA, the CDR3 is TGCAGTGCAGCCCTTAAAGGGGTAGGGAATCAGCCCCAGCATTTT.

The V call is TRBV5-1, the J call TRBJ2-5, with TRBD2 as a possible D gene (6 bases). The CDR3 extends over 14 amino acids. The V gene lost 4 bases and the J gene lost 5 bases, with 15 bases spanning the gap. The germline CDR1 and CDR2 sequences are SGHRS and YFSETQ. CDR3 DNA sequence: TGCGCCAGCAGCCCCCGGGGGACGGGGGAGACCCAGTACTTC. Translating gives CASSPRGTGETQYF.

V usage is TRBV19 and J usage is TRBJ2-3; 7 bases line up with TRBD2. The CDR3 length is 19 residues. Unmatched junction bases numbered 17, after V lost 0 bases and J lost 5 bases. CDR1 and CDR2 (germline): LNHDA, SQIVND (reference sequence). The CDR3 DNA reads TGTGCCAGTAGTATAGATCCAAACACGGCGGCAGGGAGGGTAGATACGCAGTATTTT. Translating it yields CASSIDPNTAAGRVDTQYF.

The CDR3 is CASSQRDRGTYNEQFF. CDR3 DNA sequence: TGCGCCAGCAGCCAAAGGGACAGGGGGACCTACAATGAGCAGTTCTTC. The chain joins TRBV4-1 to TRBJ2-1, with TRBD1 matching over 11 bases. The CDR3 covers 16 residues. In germline, CDR1 is MGHRA, CDR2 YSYEKL. After removal of 2 bases from V and 2 bases from J, the junction contained 2 bases not matched to a gene.

The chain combines TRBV24-1 with TRBJ1-1; TRBD1 agrees at 7 bases. The CDR3 covers 15 residues. The V segment lost 2 bases and the J segment 3 bases; nucleotides outside the gene matches: 5. The germline V gene encodes CDR1 KGHDR and CDR2 SFDVKD. CDR3 sequence (DNA): TGTGCCACCAGTGATTCTTCAGGGGGAGACACTGAAGCTTTCTTT. This codes for CATSDSSGGDTEAFF.

This clonotype was counted between two and nine times. In nucleotides, the CDR3 is TGTGCCAGCAGTTTAGGGGGCCTTGCTAATGAAAAACTGTTTTTT. Translated, it gives CASSLGGLANEKLFF. The V gene is TRBV12-3 or TRBV12-4, the J gene TRBJ1-4; a weak D match, TRBD1 (5 bases). This CDR3 has 15 residues. V lost 1 base to trimming and J lost 3 bases, with 9 bases between them.

This clonotype occurred once. The chain recombines TRBV7-2 with TRBJ2-7, with TRBD1 identical over 7 bases. This CDR3 has 15 residues. V lost 4 bases and J lost 0; bases outside the gene matches: 6. The germline V gene encodes CDR1 SGHTA and CDR2 FQGNSA. CDR3 in amino acids: CASSSPGQTSYEQYF. DNA for the CDR3: TGTGCCAGCAGCTCACCGGGACAGACCTCCTACGAGCAGTACTTC.

The V and J genes are TRBV5-5 and TRBJ2-1, with no clear D. CDR1 is SGHKS, CDR2 YYEKEE, per germline (reference sequence). With 4 bases removed from V and 6 bases from J, the gap between germline ends came to 8 bases. This CDR3 spans 12 amino acids. The CDR3 DNA follows: TGTGCCAGCAGCGGATCGGCCAATGAGCAGTTCTTC. Protein: CASSGSANEQFF.

V usage is TRBV5-1 and J usage is TRBJ2-1; either TRBD1 or TRBD2 may supply D (6 bases each). The germline gives CDR1 SGHRS, CDR2 YFSETQ. The V gene lost 8 bases and the J gene lost 9 bases, with 24 bases spanning the gap. The CDR3 is 15 amino acids. The CDR3 sequence is CASPRQEGRIGEQFF. The CDR3 DNA reads TGCGCCAGTCCCCGACAGGAGGGTAGGATTGGTGAGCAGTTCTTC.

The V gene is TRBV20-1, the J gene TRBJ2-1; 8 bases line up with TRBD2. Losses at the gene ends were 1 base for V and 3 bases for J; bases not matched to a gene: 8. Germline V CDR1 and CDR2: DFQATT, SNEGSKA (reference sequence). The length of the CDR3 is 16 residues. CDR3 residues: CSARGQAGARYNEQFF. As DNA, the CDR3 is TGCAGTGCTAGAGGTCAAGCGGGGGCGCGCTACAATGAGCAGTTCTTC.

In its sample, this clonotype was seen a few times. V is TRBV2 and J is TRBJ2-2; 9 bases map to TRBD1. Germline assignment: CDR1 SNHLY and CDR2 FYNNEI. CDR3 length: 17 residues. With 4 bases clipped from V and 0 bases from J, the junction kept 6 bases outside the gene matches. DNA of the CDR3: TGTGCCAGCAGTGGACGGACAGGGGCGACGAACACCGGGGAGCTGTTTTTT. Its translation: CASSGRTGATNTGELFF.

There are a few counts of this clonotype. CDR3 nucleotides: TGTGCCAGCAGTTACTCGAGTGCGGTCACCACAGATACGCAGTATTTT. Translation gives CASSYSSAVTTDTQYF. The chain couples TRBV6-2 or TRBV6-3 to TRBJ2-3; no definite D call. Trimming left V 0 bases short and J 2 bases short, with 12 bases between. The CDR3 length is 16 residues. Germline CDR1 and CDR2: MNHEY and SVGEGT.